A selection of T cell receptor beta chains follows, all from one sample in a study of shared clonotypes between healthy human individuals. Method: immunoSEQ multiplex PCR; TCRdb's copy keeps in-frame clones and lacks some. The sample includes some 2.1 million clones, roughly 93% of them seen just once. The sequenced sample was naive CD8+ T cells from PBMCs. All receptors derive from a man younger than 35 in good health. Some clones in this sample may be carry-over from other donors' samples. The CDR3 runs from the conserved cysteine through the conserved F or W. The D gene is left open where the match is weak. Expanded clones get a size class; other rows say once, few or many, or leave the size out.

j_gene | abundance | v_gene | d_gene | CDR3aa | CDR3nt
TRBJ2-7 | - | TRBV4-1 | - | CASSQSGTSTYEQYF | TGCGCCAGCAGCCAAAGTGGCACATCGACCTACGAGCAGTACTTC
TRBJ2-7 | - | TRBV27 | - | CASSLGLSYEQYF | TGTGCCAGCAGTTTAGGGCTCTCCTACGAGCAGTACTTC
TRBJ2-2 | - | TRBV27 | - | CASRVRGPNTGELFF | TGTGCCAGCAGGGTTAGGGGACCGAACACCGGGGAGCTGTTTTTT
TRBJ2-7 | - | TRBV7-9 | TRBD1 | CASSSGQGDYEQYF | TGTGCCAGCAGCTCCGGACAGGGGGATTACGAGCAGTACTTC
TRBJ2-7 | - | TRBV29-1 | - | CSARGLYEQYF | TGCAGCGCCCGAGGACTCTACGAGCAGTACTTC
TRBJ1-1 | - | TRBV19 | - | CASSRAHSSTEAFF | TGTGCCAGTAGTAGAGCCCACAGCAGCACTGAAGCTTTCTTT
TRBJ2-1 | - | TRBV5-1 | - | CASSLAWGNEQFF | TGCGCCAGCAGCTTGGCATGGGGCAATGAGCAGTTCTTC
TRBJ2-1 | - | TRBV12-5 | - | CASGSIGGAGEALANEQFF | TGTGCTAGTGGTTCCATAGGGGGCGCGGGAGAGGCCCTGGCCAATGAGCAGTTCTTC
TRBJ2-3 | - | TRBV5-1 | - | CASSPGRTSTDTQYF | TGCGCCAGCAGCCCGGGGCGAACCAGTACAGATACGCAGTATTTT
TRBJ2-3 | - | TRBV4-3 | TRBD2 | CASSHASGGYEDTQYF | TGCGCCAGCAGCCATGCGTCGGGAGGTTACGAGGATACGCAGTATTTT
TRBJ2-2 | - | TRBV7-9 | TRBD2 | CASSLGETSGNTGELFF | TGTGCCAGCAGCTTAGGGGAGACTAGCGGTAACACCGGGGAGCTGTTTTTT
TRBJ2-7 | - | TRBV9 | TRBD2 | CASSVGGTSGRSYEQYF | TGTGCCAGCAGCGTAGGGGGGACTAGCGGGAGGTCGTACGAGCAGTACTTC
TRBJ2-2 | - | TRBV11-2 | - | CASSLDYASSTGELFF | TGTGCCAGCAGCTTAGATTACGCTAGCTCCACCGGGGAGCTGTTTTTT
TRBJ2-3 | - | TRBV28 | - | CASSFRRGAGTDTQYF | TGTGCCAGCAGTTTTCGTCGAGGGGCAGGCACAGATACGCAGTATTTT
TRBJ2-3 | once | TRBV28 | - | CASTLGVGGRIDTQYF | TGTGCCAGCACGCTCGGGGTCGGGGGCCGGATTGATACGCAGTATTTT
TRBJ1-3 | - | TRBV7-9 | - | CASSPRVAGNTVYF | TGTGCCAGCAGCCCCAGGGTCGCTGGAAACACCGTATATTTT
TRBJ1-5 | few | TRBV29-1 | TRBD1 | CSVRDRGVQPQHF | TGCAGCGTTCGGGACAGGGGGGTTCAGCCCCAGCATTTT
TRBJ1-4 | - | TRBV19 | TRBD1 | CASSANTGGTNEKLFF | TGTGCCAGTAGTGCCAACACAGGGGGCACTAATGAAAAACTGTTTTTT
TRBJ2-1 | - | TRBV4-2 | TRBD1 | CASSQDPPGQGLDEQFF | TGTGCCAGCAGCCAAGACCCCCCGGGACAGGGGCTTGATGAGCAGTTCTTC
TRBJ1-1 | once | TRBV7-8 | TRBD1 | CASSEDLQGIEAFF | TGTGCCAGCAGCGAGGATTTACAGGGGATTGAAGCTTTCTTT
TRBJ2-5 | - | TRBV27 | - | CASSPRGDQETQYF | TGTGCCAGCAGCCCCAGGGGGGACCAAGAGACCCAGTACTTC
TRBJ1-5 | - | TRBV7-9 | - | CASSGRESTGQRPQHF | TGTGCCAGCAGCGGACGAGAATCGACAGGTCAACGGCCCCAGCATTTT
TRBJ2-1 | - | TRBV7-9 | TRBD2 | CASSLGAGGSYNEQFF | TGTGCCAGCAGCTTAGGGGCGGGAGGCTCCTACAATGAGCAGTTCTTC
TRBJ2-7 | - | TRBV29-1 | - | CSGRRGYEQYF | TGCAGCGGTAGAAGGGGGTACGAGCAGTACTTC
TRBJ2-7 | - | TRBV28 | TRBD2 | CASSFSGTSGSYEQYF | TGTGCCAGCAGTTTCTCCGGGACTAGCGGATCCTACGAGCAGTACTTC
TRBJ2-2 | few | TRBV14 | TRBD2 | CASSQDILAGIGELFF | TGTGCCAGCAGCCAAGATATCCTAGCGGGAATCGGGGAGCTGTTTTTT
TRBJ1-2 | - | TRBV19 | TRBD1 | CASSTQQGAMDGYTF | TGTGCCAGTAGTACGCAACAGGGGGCGATGGATGGCTACACCTTC
TRBJ2-5 | - | TRBV28 | - | CASLQGYGETQYF | TGTGCCAGTCTCCAGGGATACGGAGAGACCCAGTACTTC
TRBJ2-1 | - | TRBV10-2 | - | CASAGLNEQFF | TGCGCCAGCGCGGGTCTCAATGAGCAGTTCTTC
TRBJ2-7 | - | TRBV28 | TRBD1 | CASSPTGYLSYEQYF | TGTGCCAGCAGCCCGACAGGGTATCTCTCCTACGAGCAGTACTTC
TRBJ1-1 | - | TRBV7-8 | - | CASSLVWQNTEAFF | TGTGCCAGCAGCTTAGTATGGCAAAACACTGAAGCTTTCTTT
TRBJ2-7 | - | TRBV6-1 | TRBD1 | CASRISRDRGYEQYF | TGTGCCAGCAGAATTAGCCGGGACAGGGGCTACGAGCAGTACTTC
TRBJ2-6 | - | TRBV27 | - | CASSFLPAGANVLTF | TGTGCCAGCAGTTTTCTGCCAGCTGGGGCCAACGTCCTGACTTTC
TRBJ1-2 | - | TRBV19 | - | CASSIVGEGNYGYTF | TGTGCCAGTAGTATAGTGGGGGAAGGGAACTATGGCTACACCTTC
TRBJ2-1 | - | TRBV30 | - | CAWSVNPPQQFF | TGTGCCTGGAGTGTAAATCCACCACAGCAGTTCTTC
TRBJ1-1 | once | TRBV27 | - | CASSLTGTLNTEAFF | TGTGCCAGCAGTCTAACCGGGACACTCAACACTGAAGCTTTCTTT
TRBJ2-7 | few | TRBV7-9 | - | CASSLFLGAAYEQYF | TGTGCCAGCAGCTTATTTCTTGGGGCCGCATACGAGCAGTACTTC
TRBJ2-3 | - | TRBV10-3 | - | CAISYGIAISETSTQYF | TGTGCCATCAGTTACGGAATAGCGATAAGCGAGACAAGTACGCAGTATTTT
TRBJ1-2 | - | TRBV4-1 | TRBD1 | CASSQVAGGNYGYTF | TGCGCCAGCAGCCAAGTTGCAGGGGGCAACTATGGCTACACCTTC
TRBJ1-2 | - | TRBV11-2 | - | CASSLVQAPYGYTF | TGTGCCAGCAGCTTAGTCCAGGCCCCTTATGGCTACACCTTC
TRBJ2-5 | - | TRBV7-3 | - | CASSYTTTGETQYF | TGTGCCAGCAGCTACACGACCACGGGGGAGACCCAGTACTTC
TRBJ1-4 | - | TRBV5-1 | TRBD1 | CASSYRGRTTNEKLFF | TGCGCCAGCAGCTACAGGGGGCGGACTACTAATGAAAAACTGTTTTTT
TRBJ2-7 | - | TRBV13 | TRBD1 | CASSSRTGGYEQYF | TGTGCCAGCAGCTCCAGGACAGGGGGCTACGAGCAGTACTTC
TRBJ2-1 | - | TRBV10-3 | TRBD1 | CAISGQGSEQFF | TGTGCCATCAGCGGACAGGGGAGTGAGCAGTTCTTC
TRBJ2-2 | - | TRBV19 | TRBD2 | CASSDPGLAGAGELFF | TGTGCCAGTAGTGACCCGGGACTAGCGGGAGCCGGGGAGCTGTTTTTT
TRBJ2-7 | - | TRBV27 | - | CASKVRDGYEQYF | TGTGCCAGCAAGGTAAGGGACGGCTACGAGCAGTACTTC
TRBJ2-1 | - | TRBV29-1 | TRBD2 | CSVDRSSGRHNEQFF | TGCAGCGTTGATAGGTCTAGCGGGAGACACAATGAGCAGTTCTTC
TRBJ2-7 | - | TRBV5-4 | - | CASSLGRAYEQYF | TGTGCCAGCAGCTTGGGGCGGGCCTACGAGCAGTACTTC
TRBJ1-4 | - | TRBV4-3 | - | CASSQVLYREAELFF | TGCGCCAGCAGCCAAGTCCTATACAGGGAAGCGGAACTGTTTTTT
TRBJ2-3 | - | TRBV9 | - | CASSVLGDTQYF | TGTGCCAGCAGCGTGTTGGGAGATACGCAGTATTTT
TRBJ2-2 | few | TRBV25-1 | - | CASTSSSGELFF | TGTGCCAGCACCTCAAGCTCCGGGGAGCTGTTTTTT
TRBJ1-2 | - | TRBV19 | - | CASTGDEDYGYTF | TGTGCCAGTACCGGGGACGAGGACTATGGCTACACCTTC
TRBJ1-2 | - | TRBV25-1 | - | CASSGVHPRLGFYGYTF | TGTGCCAGCAGTGGAGTACATCCACGACTGGGTTTCTATGGCTACACCTTC
TRBJ1-3 | - | TRBV28 | - | CASSPYAPPLSGNTIYF | TGTGCCAGCAGTCCCTACGCCCCCCCACTGTCTGGAAACACCATATATTTT
TRBJ2-7 | - | TRBV7-6 | - | CASSLGSGEQYF | TGTGCCAGCAGCTTAGGGAGCGGAGAGCAGTACTTC
TRBJ2-1 | once | TRBV11-2 | - | CASSLRRGEQFF | TGTGCCAGCAGCTTACGTAGGGGCGAGCAGTTCTTC
TRBJ2-6 | - | TRBV7-2 | - | CASSSFGGGANVLTF | TGTGCCAGCAGCTCCTTCGGGGGTGGGGCCAACGTCCTGACTTTC
TRBJ2-3 | - | TRBV13 | TRBD1 | CASSSRDRGLGTDTQYF | TGTGCCAGCAGCTCCCGGGACAGGGGCTTGGGCACAGATACGCAGTATTTT
TRBJ2-7 | - | TRBV5-5 | TRBD1 | CASSLLDRGGGMYEQYF | TGTGCCAGCAGCTTGTTGGACAGGGGGGGCGGTATGTACGAGCAGTACTTC